This TCR beta chain was observed in a study of T cells in localized non-small cell lung cancer. The CDR3 is 14 residues long. Germline CDR1 reads SGDLS; CDR2 reads YYNGEE. Trimming removed 4 bases at V and 13 bases at J, with 18 bases between. Profiling relied on immunoSEQ multiplex PCR, and the TCRdb table lists in-frame clones only, not all of them. The data contain about 22,000 clones, roughly nine tenths of them singletons. As for this clone: Its antigen is unknown.

Study-level results: Uninvolved adjacent lung showed the highest T cell clonality, exceeding tumor.

The sample consisted of PBMCs, taken before any cancer treatment. The chain employs TRBV9 and TRBJ1-6; no firm D call. The TCR originated in a man aged 35-75 years with stage II squamous cell lung carcinoma. CDR3 protein: CASSFTALGNPLHF. CDR3 coding DNA: TGTGCCAGCAGCTTTACAGCCCTGGGGAACCCCCTCCACTTT. The variable domain in full, completed from reference TRBV9 and TRBJ1-6, reads DSGVTQTPKHLITATGQRVTLRCSPRSGDLSVYWYQQSLDQGLQFLIQYYNGEERAKGNILERFSAQQFPDLHSELNLSSLELGDSALYFCASSFTALGNPLHFGNGTRLTVT.